The TCR beta chain described here comes from a study of blood T cells in healthy people across ages. Next came a second PCR, run for about 7 to 12 cycles, which used a sample-barcoded 5' primer along with a J-beta primer mix. Using its own MiXCR run on the 5' RACE reads, TCRdb lists one record per CDR3 protein. The sample lists 1.2 million to 1.5 million distinct CDR3 sequences, roughly 45% seen once, with 7.9% in the top ten. Those donating, healthy Caucasian individuals from Russia, were aged about 6 to 100. V gave up 4 bases and J gave up 1 base, with 8 bases separating them. CDR1 is MNHNS, CDR2 SASEGT, per germline. CDR3 size: 14 residues.

This chain links TRBV6-1 with TRBJ1-5; the D is unclear. The TCR sequence derives from a woman younger than 30 in good health. Sequenced: blood. CDR3 protein: CASSVGFSNQPQHF. In nucleotides, the CDR3 is TGTGCCAGCAGTGTAGGGTTCAGCAATCAGCCCCAGCATTTT.